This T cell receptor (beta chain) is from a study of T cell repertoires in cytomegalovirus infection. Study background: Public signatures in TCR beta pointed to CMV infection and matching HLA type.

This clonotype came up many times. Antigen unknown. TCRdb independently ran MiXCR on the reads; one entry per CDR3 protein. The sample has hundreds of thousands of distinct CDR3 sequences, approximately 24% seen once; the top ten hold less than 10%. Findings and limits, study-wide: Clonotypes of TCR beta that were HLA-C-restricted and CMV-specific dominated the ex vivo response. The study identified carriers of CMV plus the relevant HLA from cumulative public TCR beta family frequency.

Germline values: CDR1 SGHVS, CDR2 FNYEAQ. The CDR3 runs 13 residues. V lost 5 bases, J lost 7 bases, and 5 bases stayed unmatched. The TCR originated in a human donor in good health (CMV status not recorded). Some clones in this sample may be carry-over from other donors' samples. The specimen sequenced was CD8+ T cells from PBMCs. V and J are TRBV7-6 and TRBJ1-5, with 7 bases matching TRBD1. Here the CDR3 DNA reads TGTGCCAGCAGCACGAGACAGGGACAGCCCCAGCATTTT. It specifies CASSTRQGQPQHF.